This T cell receptor (beta chain) was captured in a study of T cells in Graves' hyperthyroidism and ophthalmopathy. Researchers took RNA transcripts and amplified the TCR beta CDR3 regions from them. HTBI primers drove first-round RT-PCR of the TCR CDR3. TCRdb used MiXCR to reprocess the multiplex PCR reads, holding one entry per CDR3 protein. The sample has 500,000 to 600,000 distinct CDR3 sequences, approximately 20% seen once. This CDR3 has 15 amino acids. V lost 1 base and J lost 2, with 10 bases in between. Germline-derived CDR1 and CDR2 are MGHRA and YSYEKL. Pregnant or lactating patients were excluded, as were those with uncontrolled infection or other autoimmune disease. PBMCs stemmed from about 9.5 ml fresh peripheral blood.

The V gene is TRBV4-1, the J gene TRBJ2-3; tentative D call: TRBD1 (6 bases). This receptor was taken from a man aged 40-49 years with Graves' ophthalmopathy. The sequencing sample was made of blood. CDR3 nucleotide sequence: TGCGCCAGCAGCCAAGGAAACAGGGTCACAGATACGCAGTATTTT. This encodes CASSQGNRVTDTQYF.